This TCR beta chain was found in a study of CD8 T cells in ankylosing spondylitis. The study, taken as a whole, reports: A TCR beta motif of roughly eight highly homologous variants seemed to mark ankylosing spondylitis blood.

There are 15 residues in the CDR3. Germline V gene data show CDR1 as WNHNN and CDR2 as SYGVQD (reference sequence). V lost 6 bases and J lost 2, with 15 bases in between. This clonotype was counted at least ten times. Its antigen is unknown. Each CDR3 protein gets one entry after TCRdb re-called the 5' RACE reads with MiXCR. This table has 200,000 to 300,000 distinct CDR3 sequences, approximately 9% appearing once. The V call is TRBV10-1, the J call TRBJ2-3, with TRBD1 as a possible D gene (6 bases). The TCR comes from a male donor with ankylosing spondylitis or in good health (not recorded which). Source material: blood, either unsorted or a sorted T cell fraction (not recorded which). The CDR3 coding sequence is TGCGCCAGCAGCCGTGACAGGCCACCCACAGATACGCAGTATTTT. Amino acids: CASSRDRPPTDTQYF.